These 26 T cell receptor beta chains came from one sample sequenced in a study of T cell repertoires in cytomegalovirus infection. TCRdb reprocessed the reads via MiXCR and lists one record per CDR3 protein. The repertoire consists of some 590,000 distinct CDR3 sequences, with roughly 43% occurring once and the leading ten covering around 48%. For these TCRs, the target antigens are not known. The sample here was cultured PBMCs, taken from culture after CMV antigen stimulation. Source of these receptors: a human donor in good health (CMV status not recorded). Some clones in this sample may be carry-over from other donors' samples.

The chain links TRBV30 to TRBJ1-1; 12 bases map to TRBD1. The CDR3 extends over 16 amino acids. Germline V lookup: CDR1 GTSNPN, CDR2 SVGIG (reference sequence). The V and J ends lost 5 bases and 0 bases, in that order; junction bases with no gene match: 7. As DNA, the CDR3 is TGTGCCTGGTCCCCCCGGGACAGGGGGCTGAACACTGAAGCTTTCTTT. It is translated as CAWSPRDRGLNTEAFF.

The rearrangement joins TRBV29-1 to TRBJ1-1; D is undetermined. V was cut by 6 bases and J by 8 bases, with 16 bases left in between. The CDR3 extends over 12 amino acids. Germline V gene lookup returns CDR1 SQVTM and CDR2 ANQGSEA. The CDR3 coding sequence is TGCAGCGTCGTAGAAGACACCCCGGAAGCTTTCTTT. Translation: CSVVEDTPEAFF.

The V call is TRBV18, the J call TRBJ2-5; D remains ambiguous. Trimming removed 3 bases at V and 3 bases at J, with 17 bases between. The CDR3 covers 16 residues. Per germline, CDR1 KGHSH and CDR2 LQKENI. Here the CDR3 DNA reads TGTGCCAGCTCACCGACGCCGTCTAAAAGAAAAGAGACCCAGTACTTC. Translating it yields CASSPTPSKRKETQYF.

This clonotype has only a few counts. The V call is TRBV7-8, the J call TRBJ2-1, with D hard to call. The germline V gene has CDR1 SGHVS and CDR2 FQNEAQ. V lost 5 bases to trimming and J lost 14 bases, with 19 bases between them. This CDR3 contains 13 residues. CDR3 DNA sequence: TGTGCCAGCAGCAGCCCCCTAGAGAGAGCAAAGTTCTTC. It specifies CASSSPLERAKFF.

The chain employs TRBV20-1 and TRBJ1-1; D is unresolved. V was shortened by 6 bases and J by 6 bases, with 11 bases between the two germline ends. Germline lookup yields CDR1 DFQATT and CDR2 SNEGSKA (reference sequence). This CDR3 has 11 residues. The CDR3 bases are TGCAGTGCGTTAACGGTGGCTGAAGCTTTCTTT. The encoded protein is CSALTVAEAFF.

The chain uses TRBV4-1 and TRBJ2-1; D is possibly TRBD2 (6 bases). This CDR3 is 14 amino acids long. Germline V gene sequence: CDR1 MGHRA, CDR2 YSYEKL. V was clipped by 4 bases and J by 3 bases, with 10 bases between them. In DNA, the CDR3 is TGCGCCAGCAGCCCGGGGGTGCACTACAATGAGCAGTTCTTC. It codes for CASSPGVHYNEQFF.

This sequence joins TRBV6-5 and TRBJ2-2; the match to TRBD2 covers 7 bases. Germline V gene sequence: CDR1 MNHEY, CDR2 SVGAGI. Trimming cost V 6 bases and J 5 bases; bases outside gene matches: 15. The CDR3 length is 17 residues. The DNA of the CDR3 is TGTGCCAGCAGAACCTTTGGGAGGGCAGTAGGGACCGGGGAGCTGTTTTTT. As protein: CASRTFGRAVGTGELFF.

The chain couples TRBV19 to TRBJ2-7; no definite D call. Germline V gene sequence: CDR1 LNHDA, CDR2 SQIVND (reference sequence). The germline V and J ends were trimmed by 2 bases and 1 base, with 9 bases remaining between them. CDR3 length: 14 amino acids. The CDR3 spells CASSINQPSYEQYF. The CDR3 DNA sequence: TGTGCCAGTAGTATAAACCAGCCATCCTACGAGCAGTACTTC.

The gene calls are TRBV6-6 and TRBJ1-6; 7 nucleotides line up with TRBD1. The J segment lost 7 bases and the V segment lost 7 bases, leaving 4 bases of the junction unmatched. This CDR3 comprises 13 residues. Germline CDR1 and CDR2: MNHNY and SVGAGI (reference sequence). The CDR3 coding sequence is TGTGCCAGCACCGGGACAGAAAATTCACCCCTCCACTTT. This codes for CASTGTENSPLHF.

This chain uses TRBV7-6 with TRBJ2-7; 7 bases fit TRBD1. Trimming at V came to 5 bases and at J to 0 bases, leaving 4 bases not matched to a gene. The V gene's germline CDR1 is SGHVS and CDR2 FNYEAQ. The CDR3 is made up of 14 amino acids. CDR3 coding DNA: TGTGCCAGCAGCCTAAGGGACAGCTCCTACGAGCAGTACTTC. Its protein product is CASSLRDSSYEQYF.

The chain has TRBV6-5 and TRBJ2-4; D possibly corresponds to TRBD1 (5 bases). The V and J ends lost 5 bases and 1 base respectively, with 15 bases between them. The CDR3 runs to 16 residues. The germline CDR1 and CDR2 sequences are MNHEY and SVGAGI. Written as DNA, the CDR3 is TGTGCCAGCAGTCCAGGACAAGGCAGGGCCAAAAACATTCAGTACTTC. Encoded protein: CASSPGQGRAKNIQYF.

The genes are TRBV28 and TRBJ1-1, with unresolved D. Germline CDR1 MDHEN, CDR2 SYDVKM. CDR3 size: 13 residues. The ends were cut back, 5 bases at V and 3 bases at J, with 10 bases in the middle. CDR3 DNA sequence: TGTGCCAGCAGTACAAGGACCTACACTGAAGCTTTCTTT. Its translation: CASSTRTYTEAFF.

V is TRBV29-1 and J is TRBJ1-1; possible D gene TRBD1, 6 bases. The CDR3 consists of 16 residues. The germline gives CDR1 SQVTM, CDR2 ANQGSEA. V shed 6 bases and J shed 0 bases, with 20 bases lying between them. CDR3 region: CSVPGRDRTMNTEAFF. The CDR3 DNA reads as TGCAGCGTACCCGGGCGCGACAGGACCATGAACACTGAAGCTTTCTTT.

The chain carries TRBV11-1 and TRBJ2-7, with 12 bases aligning to TRBD2. Germline assignment: CDR1 SGHAT and CDR2 FQDESV (reference sequence). J gave up 5 bases and V 8 bases, and 1 base lay outside the gene matches. CDR3 length equals 12 residues. CDR3 DNA: TGTGCCAGCCGGACTAGCGGGGACGAGCAGTACTTC. The encoded protein is CASRTSGDEQYF.

The chain carries TRBV12-3 or TRBV12-4 and TRBJ1-5; no firm D call. The CDR3 spans 13 residues. Trimming took 4 bases from V and 3 from J, leaving 7 bases between them. This chain's CDR3 is CASSSPANQPQHF. DNA for the CDR3: TGTGCCAGCAGTTCCCCGGCCAATCAGCCCCAGCATTTT.

This clonotype has more than one count but fewer than ten. The V gene is TRBV7-9, the J gene TRBJ2-1, with no clear D. The CDR3 loop spans 12 amino acids. The V gene's germline CDR1 is SEHNR and CDR2 FQNEAQ (reference sequence). Trimming shortened V by 7 bases and J by 4 bases, and 8 bases separated the two germline ends. The CDR3 spells CASTKQYNEQFF. CDR3 DNA: TGTGCCAGCACGAAACAGTACAATGAGCAGTTCTTC.

The chain joins TRBV7-9 to TRBJ2-7; D possibly corresponds to TRBD1 (6 bases). This CDR3 comprises 15 residues. The V end was cut by 2 bases, the J end by 2 bases, with 13 bases between. Per the germline V gene, CDR1 is SEHNR and CDR2 is FQNEAQ (reference sequence). For the CDR3, the DNA is TGTGCCAGCAGCTTACTTGGGACACAAGCCTACGAGCAGTACTTC. It codes for CASSLLGTQAYEQYF. Based on the CDR3 plus reference TRBV7-9 and TRBJ2-7, the full variable domain is DTGVSQNPRHKITKRGQNVTFRCDPISEHNRLYWYRQTLGQGPEFLTYFQNEAQLEKSRLLSDRFSAERPKGSFSTLEIQRTEQGDSAMYLCASSLLGTQAYEQYFGPGTRLTVT.

The rearrangement joins TRBV5-6 to TRBJ2-5; TRBD1 might be the D (7 bases). From germline, CDR1 is SGHDT and CDR2 YYEEEE. V lost 4 bases, J lost 1 base, and 14 bases lay in between. CDR3 length: 15 residues. CDR3: CASSRGTVTQETQYF. CDR3 DNA: TGTGCCAGCAGCCGCGGGACAGTCACCCAAGAGACCCAGTACTTC.

The chain couples TRBV19 to TRBJ2-7; the D gene is possibly TRBD2 (5 bases). In germline, CDR1 is LNHDA, CDR2 SQIVND (reference sequence). This CDR3 has 11 residues. Deletions cut 7 bases from V and 6 bases from J, with 10 bases between. The CDR3 DNA sequence: TGTGCCAGTACCATGGGGAGCGAGCAGTACTTC. It codes for CASTMGSEQYF.

In this sample, this clonotype turned up many times. This sequence joins TRBV7-2 and TRBJ2-1, with 8 bases fitting TRBD2. Germline CDR1 and CDR2: SGHTA and FQGNSA. V dropped 3 bases and J dropped 0; count of bases not matched to a gene: 4. The CDR3 is 16 residues long. The CDR3: CASSFIAGISYNEQFF. The CDR3 DNA reads as TGTGCCAGCAGCTTTATAGCGGGGATCTCCTACAATGAGCAGTTCTTC.

This clonotype was observed a few times. V and J are TRBV7-2 and TRBJ2-7; possibly TRBD1 for D (5 bases). CDR3 length: 14 residues. Per the germline V gene, CDR1 is SGHTA and CDR2 is FQGNSA. Trimming removed 1 base at V and 1 base at J, with 8 bases between. CDR3 sequence: CASSLGRASYEQYF. As DNA, the CDR3 is TGTGCCAGCAGCTTAGGCAGGGCATCCTACGAGCAGTACTTC.

This clonotype was counted only a few times. The chain employs TRBV7-6 and TRBJ1-2; 8 bases match TRBD1. The CDR3 length is 16 residues. Losses at the gene ends were 5 bases for V and 4 bases for J; bases not matched to a gene: 12. CDR1 is SGHVS, CDR2 FNYEAQ, per germline. CDR3 coding DNA: TGTGCCAGCAGCATTAGTGGCCGGGACAGGCCCTATGGCTACACCTTC. Translation gives CASSISGRDRPYGYTF.

V gene TRBV19 combines with J gene TRBJ1-6; D gene uncertain. CDR1 is LNHDA, CDR2 SQIVND, per germline (reference sequence). The CDR3 runs to 15 residues. The V end was cut by 3 bases, the J end by 5 bases, with 11 bases between. In nucleotides, the CDR3 is TGTGCCAGTAGTATTATAATCGGGCATAATTCACCCCTCCACTTT. Its translation: CASSIIIGHNSPLHF.

This clonotype showed up just a few times. The chain joins TRBV19 to TRBJ2-2; TRBD1 is a possible D gene (5 bases). CDR1 and CDR2 (germline): LNHDA, SQIVND (reference sequence). This CDR3 comprises 14 residues. Trimming stripped 8 bases from V and 4 bases from J, with 14 bases between. This CDR3 reads CASAPQGGTGELFF. Here the CDR3 DNA reads TGTGCCAGTGCTCCCCAGGGTGGCACCGGGGAGCTGTTTTTT.

This clonotype was counted between two and nine times. The chain carries TRBV7-2 and TRBJ2-1; D is unresolved. The length of the CDR3 is 14 residues. Germline CDR1 reads SGHTA; CDR2 reads FQGNSA. The V gene lost 1 base and the J gene lost 4 bases, with 8 bases spanning the gap. The CDR3, as DNA: TGTGCCAGCAGCTTAGACGGTTATTACAATGAGCAGTTCTTC. This codes for CASSLDGYYNEQFF.

This clonotype was seen many times. The CDR3 DNA sequence: TGTGCCAGCAGCTTAATCGGGGGAGGCAATCAGCCCCAGCATTTT. Residues: CASSLIGGGNQPQHF. The chain couples TRBV7-2 to TRBJ1-5; a possible D gene is TRBD1 (5 bases). V was clipped by 2 bases and J by 2 bases, with 10 bases between them. CDR3 size: 15 residues. Germline CDR1 and CDR2: SGHTA and FQGNSA.